This T cell receptor (beta chain) was identified in a study of T cells expressing NK-cell markers. Study-wide background: The TCR beta repertoires were obtained from sorted CD3+CD56+NKG2C+, CD3+CD56+NKG2C- and CD3+CD56-NKG2C+ T cells.

Germline values: CDR1 MGHDK, CDR2 SYGVNS. The CDR3 is made up of 14 amino acids. Libraries used 5'RACE template switching adding universal primer site and UMIs. From the 5' RACE reads, TCRdb lists one entry per CDR3 protein and no DNA. This table holds hundreds of thousands of distinct CDR3 sequences. The sequence was collected from a woman aged 18-70 years in good health. Source material: blood T cells: a sorted CD56 or NKG2C T cell subset, CD4+ or CD8+ T cells, or bulk PBMC T cells (not recorded which). J is TRBJ1-4 and V is TRBV25-1. CDR3 in amino acids: CASSERSGGEKLFF.